This T cell receptor (beta chain) was profiled in a study of blood T cell repertoires in COVID-19. At the level of the study: T cells, B-cell-depleted T cells, or PBMCs supplied cDNA or gDNA.

The method was immunoSEQ multiplex PCR; TCRdb's version includes in-frame clones alone and lacks a portion of them. The profile shows 150,000 to 200,000 clones, less than 90% of them singletons. Germline assignment: CDR1 MNHEY and CDR2 SMNVEV (reference sequence). This CDR3 spans 14 amino acids. Losses at the gene ends were 6 bases for V and 0 bases for J; bases not matched to a gene: 1. This receptor was obtained from a woman in her fifties or sixties with COVID-19, enrolled during active disease. The J gene is TRBJ2-2, the V gene TRBV27, with 7 bases matching TRBD1. The sequenced sample consisted of peripheral blood. The CDR3 DNA is TGTGCCAGCAGAGGGGGCTCGAACACCGGGGAGCTGTTTTTT. Translated: CASRGGSNTGELFF.